This T cell receptor (beta chain) was captured by sequencing in a study of Ad26.COV2.S vaccination and SARS-CoV-2 variants. Turning to the study itself: Administration of Ad26.COV2.S was intramuscular, either once or twice 56 days apart. Study-wide results and caveats: Assessments of TCR breadth and depth may have underestimated the total T cell responses. Measurement of non-spike TCR breadth gave similar results in vaccine and placebo recipients.

Here immunoSEQ multiplex PCR was the method, and the copy in TCRdb shows in-frame clones only, minus some. The sample has more than 300,000 clones; over 80% are singletons. V was cut by 3 bases and J by 5 bases, with 5 bases left in between. The CDR3 totals 12 residues. CDR1 is MDHEN, CDR2 SYDVKM, per germline. As to this clone: What it binds is not known.

Specified treatment: roughly 18 received Ad26.COV2.S at low or high dose, single or two shots; several received placebo; per-sample allocation not given. Vaccine and placebo recipients were sampled on day 63 after the first injection. This adult donor, from Boston, was 18-55 years old. The sequencing here drew on peripheral blood, taken in a trial of Ad26.COV2.S vaccine versus placebo. The chain recombines TRBV28 with TRBJ1-5; D is uncertain. The receptor's source is a person aged 18-60 years who received the Ad26.COV2.S COVID-19 vaccine or a placebo. CDR3 sequence (DNA): TGTGCCAGCAGTTTCGCTTATCAGCCCCAGCATTTT. Translated, it gives CASSFAYQPQHF. The complete variable domain, with remaining parts taken from reference TRBV28 and TRBJ1-5, reads DVKVTQSSRYLVKRTGEKVFLECVQDMDHENMFWYRQDPGLGLRLIYFSYDVKMKEKGDIPEGYSVSREKKERFSLILESASTNQTSMYLCASSFAYQPQHFGDGTRLSIL.